These T cell receptor beta chains were read from a single sample in a study of cytomegalovirus exposure and HLA in healthy donors. Repertoires were generated with immunoSEQ multiplex PCR, while TCRdb's copy carries only in-frame clones and drops some. The sample has about 160,000 clones; 80% to 85% are singletons. The sample taken for sequencing was PBMCs. These receptors were taken from a boy younger than 10 in good health and CMV-seronegative. Each CDR3 is given with its conserved first and last residue. A D gene is named only where the DNA matches it firmly. The size of a clone is reported for some rows only, either as once, few or many, or as a class for expanded clones.

D gene: -; clone size: -; V gene: TRBV5-5; J gene: TRBJ2-6; CDR3 DNA: TGTGCCAGCAGCTTGGATATTGTCGCGGGCAACTCTGGGGCCAACGTCCTGACTTTC; CDR3 protein: CASSLDIVAGNSGANVLTF
D gene: TRBD1; clone size: -; V gene: TRBV19; J gene: TRBJ1-2; CDR3 DNA: TGTGCCAGTAGCACCTCAGGGGGATTCTATGGCTACACCTTC; CDR3 protein: CASSTSGGFYGYTF
D gene: TRBD1; clone size: -; V gene: TRBV2; J gene: TRBJ1-1; CDR3 DNA: TGTGCCAGCTCAGTCACAGGGGCGGATGCTTTCTTT; CDR3 protein: CASSVTGADAFF
D gene: -; clone size: -; V gene: TRBV19; J gene: TRBJ1-5; CDR3 DNA: TGTGCCAGTAGTCCAGGGGCCCTAGGGCCCCAGCATTTT; CDR3 protein: CASSPGALGPQHF
D gene: TRBD2; clone size: -; V gene: TRBV9; J gene: TRBJ2-3; CDR3 DNA: TGTGCCAGCAGCGTTTTCGGGGGGGCTAGCACAGATACGCAGTATTTT; CDR3 protein: CASSVFGGASTDTQYF
D gene: -; clone size: -; V gene: TRBV7-9; J gene: TRBJ2-5; CDR3 DNA: TGTGCCAGCAGCCGGACTTCCGGGGAGACCCAGTACTTC; CDR3 protein: CASSRTSGETQYF
D gene: TRBD1; clone size: -; V gene: TRBV28; J gene: TRBJ2-6; CDR3 DNA: TGTGCCAGCAGTCCCCTGGGACAGGGTTCTGGGGCCAACGTCCTGACTTTC; CDR3 protein: CASSPLGQGSGANVLTF
D gene: -; clone size: -; V gene: TRBV5-1; J gene: TRBJ2-3; CDR3 DNA: TGCGCCAGCTCAGCGGCGGGAATCACAGATACGCAGTATTTT; CDR3 protein: CASSAAGITDTQYF
D gene: TRBD1; clone size: -; V gene: TRBV5-6; J gene: TRBJ1-2; CDR3 DNA: TGTGCCAGCAGCTCCTCCGGGACAGGGTTATTTACTAACTATGGCTACACCTTC; CDR3 protein: CASSSSGTGLFTNYGYTF
D gene: TRBD1; clone size: -; V gene: TRBV28; J gene: TRBJ1-4; CDR3 DNA: TGTGCCAGCAGGCCTACAGGGGGTGCACAAGAAAAACTGTTTTTT; CDR3 protein: CASRPTGGAQEKLFF
D gene: -; clone size: -; V gene: TRBV19; J gene: TRBJ2-7; CDR3 DNA: TGTGCCAGTAGTATAGCTAAGGGGAACGAGCAGTACTTC; CDR3 protein: CASSIAKGNEQYF
D gene: -; clone size: -; V gene: TRBV6-6; J gene: TRBJ1-2; CDR3 DNA: TGTGCCAGCAAACAGGGTCCCGATGGCTACACCTTC; CDR3 protein: CASKQGPDGYTF
D gene: TRBD2; clone size: -; V gene: TRBV6-1; J gene: TRBJ2-1; CDR3 DNA: TGTGCCAGCAAAGAGCGGGGGGTATCCTACAATGAGCAGTTCTTC; CDR3 protein: CASKERGVSYNEQFF
D gene: TRBD1; clone size: few; V gene: TRBV5-1; J gene: TRBJ2-7; CDR3 DNA: TGCGCCAGCAGCGGACAGGGACCTGCCTACGAGCAGTACTTC; CDR3 protein: CASSGQGPAYEQYF
D gene: -; clone size: -; V gene: TRBV2; J gene: TRBJ1-1; CDR3 DNA: TGTGCCAGCAGTGAAGCGAGTGTTCTGAACACTGAAGCTTTCTTT; CDR3 protein: CASSEASVLNTEAFF
D gene: -; clone size: few; V gene: TRBV5-5; J gene: TRBJ2-7; CDR3 DNA: TGTGCCAGCAGCTTGGTGTTTCGCGAGCAGTACTTC; CDR3 protein: CASSLVFREQYF
D gene: -; clone size: -; V gene: TRBV14; J gene: TRBJ1-1; CDR3 DNA: TGTGCCAGCAGCCAAGATAGGAAGGAGGGGAATGAAGCTTTCTTT; CDR3 protein: CASSQDRKEGNEAFF
D gene: TRBD1; clone size: -; V gene: TRBV5-1; J gene: TRBJ2-5; CDR3 DNA: TGCGCCAGCAGCCGAGGGACAGGTTCCGAGACCCAGTACTTC; CDR3 protein: CASSRGTGSETQYF
D gene: TRBD2; clone size: -; V gene: TRBV5-6; J gene: TRBJ2-7; CDR3 DNA: TGTGCCAGCAGCTCCTTGAACATAGCGGGAGGAGGCTACGAGCAGTACTTC; CDR3 protein: CASSSLNIAGGGYEQYF
D gene: -; clone size: -; V gene: TRBV29-1; J gene: TRBJ1-1; CDR3 DNA: TGCAGCGGACAGGCGATGAACACTGAAGCTTTCTTT; CDR3 protein: CSGQAMNTEAFF
D gene: TRBD2; clone size: once; V gene: TRBV6-5; J gene: TRBJ2-1; CDR3 DNA: TGTGCCAGCAGTGGGGGAACTAGCGGGAAGAATGAGCAGTTCTTC; CDR3 protein: CASSGGTSGKNEQFF
D gene: -; clone size: few; V gene: TRBV11-2; J gene: TRBJ2-1; CDR3 DNA: TGTGCCAGCAGCTCCGGGAATGAGCAGTTCTTC; CDR3 protein: CASSSGNEQFF
D gene: -; clone size: -; V gene: TRBV2; J gene: TRBJ2-1; CDR3 DNA: TGTGCCAGCAGTGAAGCGCGGTTAGCTGACTACAATGAGCAGTTCTTC; CDR3 protein: CASSEARLADYNEQFF
D gene: TRBD2; clone size: once; V gene: TRBV2; J gene: TRBJ2-5; CDR3 DNA: TGTGCCAGCAGTAGGGAAGCGGGGGGCCAAGAGACCCAGTACTTC; CDR3 protein: CASSREAGGQETQYF
D gene: TRBD1; clone size: once; V gene: TRBV4-2; J gene: TRBJ2-7; CDR3 DNA: TGTGCCAGCAGCCAAGATGGGACAGGGATATACGAGCAGTACTTC; CDR3 protein: CASSQDGTGIYEQYF
D gene: -; clone size: -; V gene: TRBV19; J gene: TRBJ1-2; CDR3 DNA: TGTGCCAGTAGTATAGTGGCGGGGGGCGCCTACACCTTC; CDR3 protein: CASSIVAGGAYTF
D gene: -; clone size: few; V gene: TRBV9; J gene: TRBJ1-6; CDR3 DNA: TGTGCCAGCAGCGTAGACCCGGGGATCGACTCACCCCTCCACTTT; CDR3 protein: CASSVDPGIDSPLHF
D gene: TRBD1; clone size: -; V gene: TRBV6-4; J gene: TRBJ2-3; CDR3 DNA: TGTGCCAGCAGTCCCGGACAGGTCTTCGATACGCAGTATTTT; CDR3 protein: CASSPGQVFDTQYF
D gene: TRBD1; clone size: -; V gene: TRBV7-2; J gene: TRBJ2-2; CDR3 DNA: TGTGCCAGCAGTACGACAGGGGTAACCGGGGAGCTGTTTTTT; CDR3 protein: CASSTTGVTGELFF
D gene: -; clone size: -; V gene: TRBV19; J gene: TRBJ2-5; CDR3 DNA: TGTGCCAGTAGTATAGCTCCCACTAGAGGGGCGGGGGAGACCCAGTACTTC; CDR3 protein: CASSIAPTRGAGETQYF
D gene: TRBD1; clone size: -; V gene: TRBV6-5; J gene: TRBJ2-7; CDR3 DNA: TGTGCCAGCAGTTGGGGACAGCACTACGAGCAGTACTTC; CDR3 protein: CASSWGQHYEQYF
D gene: -; clone size: -; V gene: TRBV9; J gene: TRBJ2-3; CDR3 DNA: TGTGCCAGCAGCCTCACAGGGAATGGGGGTACGCAGTATTTT; CDR3 protein: CASSLTGNGGTQYF
D gene: TRBD1; clone size: -; V gene: TRBV9; J gene: TRBJ2-1; CDR3 DNA: TGTGCCAGCAGCGTACAGGGGGCCCACCACTCCTACAATGAGCAGTTCTTC; CDR3 protein: CASSVQGAHHSYNEQFF
D gene: -; clone size: few; V gene: TRBV5-6; J gene: TRBJ2-7; CDR3 DNA: TGTGCCAGCAGCTTGAGGGGGATCGACTACGAGCAGTACTTC; CDR3 protein: CASSLRGIDYEQYF
D gene: TRBD1; clone size: -; V gene: TRBV5-6; J gene: TRBJ2-5; CDR3 DNA: TGTGCCAGCAGTTTACCGGGACAGGGGGAAGAGACCCAGTACTTC; CDR3 protein: CASSLPGQGEETQYF
D gene: -; clone size: -; V gene: TRBV7-9; J gene: TRBJ2-6; CDR3 DNA: TGTGCCAGCAGCTTACGTGAAGCAGGTTCTGGGGCCAACGTCCTGACTTTC; CDR3 protein: CASSLREAGSGANVLTF
D gene: TRBD1; clone size: -; V gene: TRBV29-1; J gene: TRBJ2-7; CDR3 DNA: TGCAGCGCTACGACCGGGACAGGGGAGTTCTACGAGCAGTACTTC; CDR3 protein: CSATTGTGEFYEQYF
D gene: -; clone size: -; V gene: TRBV4-1; J gene: TRBJ1-1; CDR3 DNA: TGCGCCAGCAGCCAGATTCACGGGGGGAACACTGAAGCTTTCTTT; CDR3 protein: CASSQIHGGNTEAFF
D gene: TRBD1; clone size: -; V gene: TRBV5-5; J gene: TRBJ1-6; CDR3 DNA: TGTGCCAGCAGCCTTCGGACAGGGGGCTATTCACCCCTCCACTTT; CDR3 protein: CASSLRTGGYSPLHF
D gene: TRBD2; clone size: -; V gene: TRBV9; J gene: TRBJ2-5; CDR3 DNA: TGTGCCAGCAGTCGGGGACTAGCGTCAGGGGAGACCCAGTACTTC; CDR3 protein: CASSRGLASGETQYF
D gene: TRBD1; clone size: -; V gene: TRBV6-6; J gene: TRBJ2-4; CDR3 DNA: TGTGCCAGCAGTTCCGACAGGGGGCGCGTTAAAAACATTCAGTACTTC; CDR3 protein: CASSSDRGRVKNIQYF
D gene: TRBD2; clone size: -; V gene: TRBV5-6; J gene: TRBJ2-5; CDR3 DNA: TGTGCCAGCAGCTTGGAAGGGACTAGCGGGGGGGCCGGAGAGACCCAGTACTTC; CDR3 protein: CASSLEGTSGGAGETQYF
D gene: -; clone size: -; V gene: TRBV2; J gene: TRBJ1-2; CDR3 DNA: TGTGCCAGCAGTCCACGCGGGACCGTCTATGGCTACACCTTC; CDR3 protein: CASSPRGTVYGYTF
D gene: -; clone size: few; V gene: TRBV6-5; J gene: TRBJ1-2; CDR3 DNA: TGTGCCAGCAGTAACTCCGCGGGAGGCTACACCTTC; CDR3 protein: CASSNSAGGYTF
D gene: TRBD1; clone size: -; V gene: TRBV25-1; J gene: TRBJ1-2; CDR3 DNA: TGTGCCAGCAGTCCGGGACAGGGGACCTATGGCTACACCTTC; CDR3 protein: CASSPGQGTYGYTF
D gene: -; clone size: -; V gene: TRBV11-2; J gene: TRBJ1-2; CDR3 DNA: TGTGCCAGCAGTTTGGACAGAGGATATGGCTACACCTTC; CDR3 protein: CASSLDRGYGYTF
D gene: -; clone size: -; V gene: TRBV6-1; J gene: TRBJ2-1; CDR3 DNA: TGTGCCAGCAGTGACGCCGGGTACCCCTACAATGAGCAGTTCTTC; CDR3 protein: CASSDAGYPYNEQFF
D gene: TRBD1; clone size: -; V gene: TRBV6-5; J gene: TRBJ1-3; CDR3 DNA: TGTGCCGTGGGACAGACCTCTGGAAACACCATATATTTT; CDR3 protein: CAVGQTSGNTIYF
D gene: TRBD1; clone size: once; V gene: TRBV25-1; J gene: TRBJ1-6; CDR3 DNA: TGTGCCAGCAGTGCCGGGACAGGGTATTCACCCCTCCACTTT; CDR3 protein: CASSAGTGYSPLHF
D gene: -; clone size: -; V gene: TRBV11-2; J gene: TRBJ1-1; CDR3 DNA: TGTGCCAGCAGCCCTCTGGGCAGGGAGAACACTGAAGCTTTCTTT; CDR3 protein: CASSPLGRENTEAFF
D gene: TRBD1; clone size: -; V gene: TRBV9; J gene: TRBJ2-7; CDR3 DNA: TGTGCCAGCAGCGTCGGGACAGACTCCTACGAGCAGTACTTC; CDR3 protein: CASSVGTDSYEQYF
D gene: TRBD2; clone size: -; V gene: TRBV6-1; J gene: TRBJ2-3; CDR3 DNA: TGTGCCAGCAGTGGCCTAGCGGGGGTAAGGGCAGATACGCAGTATTTT; CDR3 protein: CASSGLAGVRADTQYF
D gene: TRBD1; clone size: -; V gene: TRBV4-3; J gene: TRBJ2-1; CDR3 DNA: TGCGCCAGCAGCCAAGAGGGACAGGGCTACAATGAGCAGTTCTTC; CDR3 protein: CASSQEGQGYNEQFF
D gene: -; clone size: -; V gene: TRBV6-5; J gene: TRBJ1-1; CDR3 DNA: TGTGCCAGCAGTTACTCGAGGGGGGGAGCTACCGAAGCTTTCTTT; CDR3 protein: CASSYSRGGATEAFF
D gene: -; clone size: -; V gene: TRBV11-2; J gene: TRBJ1-2; CDR3 DNA: TGTGCCAGCAGCTTAGATCCTAGTAACTATGGCTACACCTTC; CDR3 protein: CASSLDPSNYGYTF
D gene: TRBD1; clone size: -; V gene: TRBV6-5; J gene: TRBJ2-1; CDR3 DNA: TGTGCCAGCAGTTACCGTCAGGGGGATAGTGAGCAGTTCTTC; CDR3 protein: CASSYRQGDSEQFF
D gene: -; clone size: -; V gene: TRBV6-1; J gene: TRBJ2-7; CDR3 DNA: TGTGCCAGCAGTGCTAGTAATTCAAGGGAGCAGTACTTC; CDR3 protein: CASSASNSREQYF